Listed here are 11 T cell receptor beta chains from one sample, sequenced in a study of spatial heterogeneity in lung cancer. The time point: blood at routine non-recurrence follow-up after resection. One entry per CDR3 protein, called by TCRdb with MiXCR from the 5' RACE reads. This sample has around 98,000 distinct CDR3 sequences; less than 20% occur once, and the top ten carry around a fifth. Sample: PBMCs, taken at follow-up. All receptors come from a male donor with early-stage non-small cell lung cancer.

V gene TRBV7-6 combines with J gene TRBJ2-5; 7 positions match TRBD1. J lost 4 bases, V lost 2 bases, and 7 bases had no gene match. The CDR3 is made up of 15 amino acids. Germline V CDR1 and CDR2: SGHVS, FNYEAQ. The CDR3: CASSLPQTGRETQYF. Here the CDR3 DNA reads TGTGCCAGCAGCTTACCTCAGACAGGGAGAGAGACCCAGTACTTC.

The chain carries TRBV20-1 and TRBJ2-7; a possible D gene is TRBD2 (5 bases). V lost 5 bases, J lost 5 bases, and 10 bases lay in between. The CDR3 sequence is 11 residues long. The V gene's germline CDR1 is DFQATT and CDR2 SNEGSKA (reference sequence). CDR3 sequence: CSALTGDEQYF. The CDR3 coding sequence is TGCAGTGCTTTGACCGGGGACGAGCAGTACTTC.

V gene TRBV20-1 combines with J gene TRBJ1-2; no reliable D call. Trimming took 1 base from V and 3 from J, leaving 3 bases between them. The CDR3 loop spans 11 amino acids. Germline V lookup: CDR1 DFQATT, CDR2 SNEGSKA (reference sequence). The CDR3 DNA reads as TGCAGTGCTAGAGGAGACTATGGCTACACCTTC. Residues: CSARGDYGYTF.

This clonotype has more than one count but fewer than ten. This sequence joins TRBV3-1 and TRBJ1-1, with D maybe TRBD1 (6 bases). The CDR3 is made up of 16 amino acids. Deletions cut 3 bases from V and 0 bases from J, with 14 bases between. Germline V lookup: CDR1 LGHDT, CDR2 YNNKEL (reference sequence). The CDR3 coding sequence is TGTGCCAGCAGCCACCCATCCAGGGGTATGAACACTGAAGCTTTCTTT. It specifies CASSHPSRGMNTEAFF.

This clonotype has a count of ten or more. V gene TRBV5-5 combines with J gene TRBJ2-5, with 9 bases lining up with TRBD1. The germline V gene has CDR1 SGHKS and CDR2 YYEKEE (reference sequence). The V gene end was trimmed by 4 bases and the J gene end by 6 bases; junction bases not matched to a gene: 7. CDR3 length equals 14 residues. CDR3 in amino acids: CASSPGTGMKTQYF. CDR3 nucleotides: TGTGCCAGCAGCCCTGGGACAGGGATGAAGACCCAGTACTTC.

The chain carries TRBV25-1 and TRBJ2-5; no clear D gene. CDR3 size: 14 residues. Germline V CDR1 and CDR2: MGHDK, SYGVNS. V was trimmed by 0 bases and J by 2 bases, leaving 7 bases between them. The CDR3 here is CASSEYLPQETQYF. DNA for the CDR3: TGTGCCAGCAGTGAATATCTGCCGCAAGAGACCCAGTACTTC.

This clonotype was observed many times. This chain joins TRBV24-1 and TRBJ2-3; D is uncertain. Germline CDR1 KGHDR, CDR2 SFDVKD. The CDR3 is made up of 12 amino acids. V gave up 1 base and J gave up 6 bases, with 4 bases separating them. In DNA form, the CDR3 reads TGTGCCACCAGTGATTTCGTGGATACGCAGTATTTT. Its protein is CATSDFVDTQYF.

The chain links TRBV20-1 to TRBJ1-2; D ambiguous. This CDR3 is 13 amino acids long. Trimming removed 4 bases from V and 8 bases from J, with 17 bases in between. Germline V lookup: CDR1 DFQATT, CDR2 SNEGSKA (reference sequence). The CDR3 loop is CSATRSSSLGYTF. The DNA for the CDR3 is TGCAGTGCTACACGGTCCTCAAGCCTCGGCTACACCTTC.

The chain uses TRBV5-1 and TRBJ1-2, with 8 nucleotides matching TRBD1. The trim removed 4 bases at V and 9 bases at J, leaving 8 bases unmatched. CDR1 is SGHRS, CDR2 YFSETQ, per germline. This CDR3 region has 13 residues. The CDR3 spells CASSPGTGGRYTF. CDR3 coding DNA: TGCGCCAGCAGCCCAGGGACAGGAGGACGCTACACCTTC. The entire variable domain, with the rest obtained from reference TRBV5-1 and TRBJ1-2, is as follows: KAGVTQTPRYLIKTRGQQVTLSCSPISGHRSVSWYQQTPGQGLQFLFEYFSETQRNKGNFPGRFSGRQFSNSRSEMNVSTLELGDSALYLCASSPGTGGRYTFGSGTRLTVV.

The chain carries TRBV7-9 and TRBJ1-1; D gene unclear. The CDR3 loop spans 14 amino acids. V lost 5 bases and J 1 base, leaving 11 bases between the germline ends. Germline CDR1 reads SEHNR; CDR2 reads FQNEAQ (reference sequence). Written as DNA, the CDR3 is TGTGCCAGCAGCGCGTGGGGAGGGAACACTGAAGCTTTCTTT. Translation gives CASSAWGGNTEAFF.

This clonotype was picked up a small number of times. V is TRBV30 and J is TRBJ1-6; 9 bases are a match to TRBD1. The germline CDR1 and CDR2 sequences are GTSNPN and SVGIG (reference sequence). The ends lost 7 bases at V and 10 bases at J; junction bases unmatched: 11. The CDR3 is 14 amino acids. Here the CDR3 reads CASKTGGRTSPLHF. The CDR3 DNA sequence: TGTGCCTCGAAAACAGGGGGCAGGACATCACCCCTCCACTTT.